This entry concerns a single T cell receptor beta chain. The target antigen is unknown. This entry belongs to a study of cytomegalovirus exposure and HLA in healthy donors. CDR1 and CDR2 (germline): WNHNN, SYGVQD (reference sequence). The CDR3 consists of 13 residues. V was pared by 4 bases and J by 5 bases, with 9 bases between. Everyone who donated was a healthy bone marrow donor. The PCR ran on 60 Vbeta and 13 Jbeta primers. Sequencing was performed with immunoSEQ multiplex PCR; in TCRdb, only in-frame clones are kept and a portion is missing. Among roughly 110,000 clones listed, over 65% were seen once. Study results and caveats: TCR beta V segments were, for the most part, productive about 87% or about 30% of the time in an earlier analysis. The study listed roughly 160 cytomegalovirus-associated TCR beta chains. Trimming of TCR beta V- and J-genes showed a link, identified in a later analysis, to a missense DCLRE1C variant.

The rearrangement joins TRBV10-1 to TRBJ2-1; D might be TRBD2 (6 bases). The receptor was isolated from a woman aged 25 to 45 in good health and CMV-seronegative. Sample: PBMCs. CDR3 sequence reads: CASSGTINNEQFF. The CDR3 nucleotides read TGCGCCAGCAGTGGGACTATCAACAATGAGCAGTTCTTC.